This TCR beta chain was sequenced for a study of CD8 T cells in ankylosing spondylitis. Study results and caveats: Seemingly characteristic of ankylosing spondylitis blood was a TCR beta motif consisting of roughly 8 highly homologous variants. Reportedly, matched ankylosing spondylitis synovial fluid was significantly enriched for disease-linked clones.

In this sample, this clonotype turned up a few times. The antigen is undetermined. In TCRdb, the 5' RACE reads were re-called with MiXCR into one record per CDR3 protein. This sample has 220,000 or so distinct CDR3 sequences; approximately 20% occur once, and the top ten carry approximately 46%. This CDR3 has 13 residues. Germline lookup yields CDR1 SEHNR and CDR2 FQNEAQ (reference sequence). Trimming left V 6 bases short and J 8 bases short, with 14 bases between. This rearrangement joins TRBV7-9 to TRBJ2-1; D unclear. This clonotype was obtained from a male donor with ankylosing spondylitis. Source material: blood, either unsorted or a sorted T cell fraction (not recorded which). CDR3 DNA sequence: TGTGCCAGCAGAGCCCCCACTGTCGATGAGCAGTTCTTC. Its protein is CASRAPTVDEQFF.